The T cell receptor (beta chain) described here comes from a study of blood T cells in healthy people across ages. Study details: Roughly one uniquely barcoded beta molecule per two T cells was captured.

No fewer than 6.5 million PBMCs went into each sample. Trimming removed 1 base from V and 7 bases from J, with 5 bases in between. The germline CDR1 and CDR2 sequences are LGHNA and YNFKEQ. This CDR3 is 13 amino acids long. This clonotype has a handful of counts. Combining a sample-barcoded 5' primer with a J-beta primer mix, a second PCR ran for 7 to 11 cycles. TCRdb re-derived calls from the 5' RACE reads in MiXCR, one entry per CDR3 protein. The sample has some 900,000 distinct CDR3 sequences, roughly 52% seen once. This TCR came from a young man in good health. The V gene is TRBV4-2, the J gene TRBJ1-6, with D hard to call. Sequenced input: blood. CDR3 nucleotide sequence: TGTGCCAGCAGCCAAGGTGTGAATTCACCCCTCCACTTT. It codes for CASSQGVNSPLHF.